This record covers a single TCR beta chain. This sample is drawn from a study of T cell changes during pregnancy in multiple sclerosis. Measured with immunoSEQ multiplex PCR; TCRdb has only the in-frame clones, and not every one. The sample contains 90,000 to 120,000 clones, 80% to 95% of which appear only once. The J segment lost 1 base and the V segment lost 3 bases, leaving 5 bases of the junction unmatched. Germline assignment: CDR1 SGHVS and CDR2 FQNEAQ. The CDR3 loop spans 16 amino acids. The starting material was peripheral blood, obtained after pregnancy. This receptor was obtained from a female donor with multiple sclerosis, enrolled in a pregnancy study. The chain combines TRBV7-8 with TRBJ2-3, with TRBD2 matching over 9 bases. The CDR3 reads CASSFPSGAGTDTQYF. DNA for the CDR3: TGTGCCAGCAGCTTCCCTAGCGGGGCGGGCACAGATACGCAGTATTTT.